The clone carrying this T cell receptor beta chain was seen ten or more times. What it binds is not known. Per germline, CDR1 SEHNR and CDR2 FQNEAQ (reference sequence). With 5 bases removed from V and 4 bases from J, the gap between germline ends came to 15 bases. This CDR3 spans 16 amino acids. The data are from a study of CD8 T cells in ankylosing spondylitis. Study results and limitations: A TCR beta motif of seven or eight highly homologous variants appeared characteristic of ankylosing spondylitis blood. In ankylosing spondylitis patients, matched synovial fluid reportedly showed significant enrichment of disease-linked clones.

In making TCR beta libraries, quantitative 5'-RACE with molecular barcodes was used. TCRdb re-derived calls from the 5' RACE reads in MiXCR, one entry per CDR3 protein. This table holds 250,000 to 400,000 distinct CDR3 sequences, approximately 10% found once. The sequenced sample was blood, either unsorted or a sorted T cell fraction (not recorded which). This TCR was sampled from a female donor with ankylosing spondylitis or in good health (not recorded which). The chain has TRBV7-9 and TRBJ1-6; D may be TRBD1 (5 bases). DNA for the CDR3: TGTGCCAGCAGCACCGGAGGAGGGGCTTATAATTCACCCCTCCACTTT. It translates to CASSTGGGAYNSPLHF.